This paragraph reports one T cell receptor (beta chain). The target of this receptor is not known. No per-base quality is available; no much larger clone lies one base away. Spanning cysteine to phenylalanine, the CDR3 consists of 11 amino acids. Here the CDR3 DNA is all that survives: 33 bases in frame from base 1. CDR1 and CDR2 are read off the germline V gene as SNHLY and FYNNEI. The record originates from a study of shared clonotypes between healthy human individuals (dated by TCRdb to about 2020). Study-wide context: The cohort comprised a couple of women and a few men aged 18 to 49 years. For each donor, three plates each were used for CD4 naive and CD4 memory, two plates were used for CD8 naive, and one plate was used for CD8 memory. The study deeply sequenced blood TCR repertoires of about 5 healthy adults to estimate repertoire size and the extent of clonotype sharing between individuals. Libraries were prepared and TCR repertoires were sequenced by different laboratories using diverse techniques, in order to increase sequencing depth and limit assay-specific biases. Between about 0.8 and 9 billion PBMCs per donor were obtained by leukapheresis.

Points the paper makes about the study in general: Rarefaction of sorted-subset datasets indicated incomplete sequencing despite the large sequencing depth. Because the study included a small number of donors, the genetic and exposure-history diversity represented was limited. When a few donors were compared, the shared fraction of clonotypes was 5% to 6.5% for naive CD4, approximately 3.3% for naive CD8, about 2.5% for memory CD4, and less than 0.45% for memory CD8. Based on pairwise subsampling, the degree of clonotype sharing among donors was expected to be affected by sequencing depth. Naive subsets generally had larger estimated clonotype richness than memory subsets did. Sampling was restricted to blood, and TCR repertoires in tissue are likely to differ from TCR repertoires in blood. Compared with non-shared clonotypes, the clonotypes found in all four sorted-subset donors had higher generation probabilities.

Using the deep immunoSEQ assay, multiplex PCR amplified TCR CDR3 regions from genomic DNA. Extracted genomic DNA from each cell subset was spread evenly across all wells of several immunoSEQ 96-well plates, with each plate serving as a replicate. For sorted subsets, 150 to 250 ng of genomic DNA, equivalent to 25,000 to 35,000 T cell genomes, went into each replicate PCR. The purified libraries were quantified using a Qubit 3.0 fluorometer, sized with a Bioanalyzer 2100, and then quantified again using the KAPA Library Quantification kit. Each immunoSEQ 96-well plate was sequenced on its own single-read 150-cycle Illumina NextSeq 550 flow cell. The authors processed their data as follows. Because only junctional sequences without quality scores were contained in the immunoSEQ output, filtering matching that applied to full-length reads could not be performed. Sequences were annotated with PyIR, a Python wrapper for IgBLAST v1.9, using IMGT germline references to assign V/J genes and CDR3. Reads were filtered out if the reads had weak V/J assignments (E-value above 1e-6), no CDR3, stop codons, out-of-frame junctions, or ambiguous translated residues. V3J clonotypes were defined by identical inferred V gene, J gene, and CDR3 amino acid sequence. Percentage overlap between repertoires was calculated by dividing the number of shared unique clonotypes by the size of the smaller repertoire. Richness of each repertoire was evaluated using RTK rarefaction, the Chao1 estimator, and Recon v2.1 estimates of unobserved clonotypes. Generation probabilities were computed with OLGA for all TCRbeta clonotypes obtained by the gDNA method from several donors. TCRdb obtained this table from immuneACCESS and retained in-frame rearrangements with V and J assigned. These tables miss some clones; where compared with another copy, unresolved V genes account for less than half of the shortfall, and the remainder is unexplained. For V, J and clone size, that table is used; D and trimming come from the DNA. In this sample the table shows about 600,000 clones, around 97% of which occur a single time. The top ten clonotypes cover roughly 0.05% of the sample.

Donors were healthy HIV-negative adults with no recently reported acute infections or vaccinations. Every donor was a Caucasian adult residing in Nashville, Tennessee, USA. CD4+ T cells were enriched by magnetic negative selection, after which naive cells were positively selected on CD45RA and the negative fraction was taken as the memory subset. Blood was collected by leukapheresis, and PBMCs were isolated by Ficoll-Histopaque density gradient centrifugation and then cryopreserved in liquid nitrogen vapor phase. Analytical flow cytometry was used to check the purity and quantity of each magnetically sorted T cell population. Genomic DNA was isolated from every sorted fraction and measured by UV absorbance on a Nanodrop 2000c.

The chain is assembled from TRBV2 and TRBJ1-1; the D gene is not confidently resolved. The sample comprised naive CD4+ T cells sorted from blood. This sample's cell subset or site label indicates: CD45RA+ positively selected. The TCR was taken from a woman aged 30 to 39 in good health. CDR3 reads: CAHKGPAAAFF. The nucleotide sequence reads TGTGCTCACAAGGGCCCAGCGGCAGCTTTCTTT.